This TCR beta chain was documented in a study of OX40 agonist ivuxolimab in advanced cancers. Study-wide points: Individuals who were partial responders at 0.1-3.0 mg/kg had clonal expansion that ranked among the lowest.

Autoimmune disease history or systemic immunosuppression meant exclusion. As to this clone: What it binds is not known.

V lost 6 bases, J lost 4 bases, and 3 bases stayed unmatched. The germline V gene encodes CDR1 MNHEY and CDR2 SMNVEV (reference sequence). This CDR3 is 13 amino acids long. Here immunoSEQ multiplex PCR was the method, and the copy in TCRdb shows in-frame clones only, minus some. The profile shows about 48,000 clones, around 89% of them singletons. The sample consisted of CD4+ or CD8+ T cells sorted from blood, taken in a trial of the OX40 agonist ivuxolimab. The receptor was derived from an adult with an advanced solid tumor such as melanoma, head and neck, liver or kidney cancer. This chain connects TRBV27 to TRBJ2-1, with 7 bases lining up with TRBD2. The CDR3, as DNA: TGTGCCAGCAGGGGACTACCTTACAATGAGCAGTTCTTC. It specifies CASRGLPYNEQFF.